These 18 T cell receptor beta chains were sequenced from one sample in a study of read filtering for tumor transcriptome and immune sequencing. This library used roughly 430 ng RNA and molecular barcoded adaptors spanning alpha/delta and beta/gamma chains. TCRdb called the reads again in MiXCR, with one record for every CDR3 protein. Of roughly 38,000 distinct CDR3 sequences in the sample, approximately 15% were seen once. Sequenced input: a population of CD138-negative cells sorted from bone marrow. These receptors originate from a donor aged 40 or older with multiple myeloma.

This clonotype was seen ten or more times. The chain joins TRBV28 to TRBJ2-3, with TRBD1 matching over 10 bases. Germline V gives CDR1 MDHEN, CDR2 SYDVKM. Trimming removed 1 base from V and 9 bases from J; junction bases left unmatched: 10. The CDR3 covers 16 residues. The chain's CDR3 is CASSLSGTGAPGTQYF. The CDR3 nucleotides read TGTGCCAGCAGTTTATCCGGGACAGGGGCGCCGGGGACGCAGTATTTT.

This clonotype has a count of ten or more. V is TRBV28 and J is TRBJ1-1; D is perhaps TRBD1 (5 bases). This CDR3 is built from 14 residues. Per germline, CDR1 MDHEN and CDR2 SYDVKM. With 2 bases removed from V and 1 base from J, the gap between germline ends came to 8 bases. CDR3 coding DNA: TGTGCCAGCAGTTTAAGGCAGGGGAACACTGAAGCTTTCTTT. Its translation: CASSLRQGNTEAFF. Variable domain in full (rest from reference TRBV28 and TRBJ1-1): DVKVTQSSRYLVKRTGEKVFLECVQDMDHENMFWYRQDPGLGLRLIYFSYDVKMKEKGDIPEGYSVSREKKERFSLILESASTNQTSMYLCASSLRQGNTEAFFGQGTRLTVV.

This clonotype has at least ten counts. This clone may be a read error of a much larger clone one base away. CDR3 protein: CSVGDFRAQNNEQFF. CDR3 DNA sequence: TGCAGCGTTGGAGATTTCAGGGCGCAAAACAATGAGCAGTTCTTC. This chain uses TRBV29-1 with TRBJ2-1; a weak D match, TRBD1 (5 bases). The CDR3 covers 15 residues. V was clipped by 4 bases and J by 5 bases, with 18 bases between them. Per germline, CDR1 SQVTM and CDR2 ANQGSEA.

In this sample, this clonotype is medium-sized. This rearrangement joins TRBV19 to TRBJ2-1, with 7 bases fitting TRBD1. The CDR3 loop spans 15 amino acids. The germline gives CDR1 LNHDA, CDR2 SQIVND (reference sequence). The J segment lost 6 bases and the V segment lost 5 bases, leaving 10 bases of the junction unmatched. In nucleotides, the CDR3 is TGTGCCAGTAGTGCAACAGGGGTCTCTAGCAATGAGCAGTTCTTC. This translates into CASSATGVSSNEQFF. Full variable domain (remainder filled in from reference TRBV19 and TRBJ2-1): DGGITQSPKYLFRKEGQNVTLSCEQNLNHDAMYWYRQDPGQGLRLIYYSQIVNDFQKGDIAEGYSVSREKKESFPLTVTSAQKNPTAFYLCASSATGVSSNEQFFGPGTRLTVL.

A word on this clonotype: A much larger clone is a single base away; this may be a read error. V usage is TRBV15 and J usage is TRBJ1-5; tentative D call: TRBD1 (5 bases). This CDR3 has 14 amino acids. CDR1 is LNHNV and CDR2 is YYDKDF in the germline V gene (reference sequence). As DNA, the CDR3 is TGTGCCACCAGCGAGGGACGGAGCAATCAGTCCCAGCATTTT. Translation: CATSEGRSNQSQHF.

In the case of this clonotype: The junction departs from the called germline gene at one end, perhaps through a read error. The chain uses TRBV20-1 and TRBJ2-1, with D perhaps TRBD1 (6 bases). The CDR3 has 17 residues. CDR1 and CDR2 from the germline V gene are DFQATT and SNEGSKA (reference sequence). The CDR3 DNA reads TGCAGTGCTCCCTCTGGAGAACAGGGCAGAACTTACAGTGAGCAGTTCTTC. Protein sequence: CSAPSGEQGRTYSEQFF.

In this sample, this clonotype turned up a few times. The V gene is TRBV28, the J gene TRBJ1-5; 7 nucleotides line up with TRBD1. With V trimmed by 4 bases and J by 2 bases, 17 bases remained unmatched. The CDR3 is 19 amino acids. CDR1 is MDHEN and CDR2 is SYDVKM in the germline V gene. CDR3: CASSSLIRTGVRGNQPQHF. The DNA of the CDR3 is TGTGCCAGCAGTTCCCTCATCCGTACAGGGGTACGGGGCAATCAGCCCCAGCATTTT.

The chain links TRBV4-2 to TRBJ2-7; 7 bases are a match to TRBD2. Germline V lookup: CDR1 LGHNA, CDR2 YNFKEQ. The CDR3 sequence is 14 residues long. Trimming removed 1 base from V and 4 bases from J; junction bases left unmatched: 4. Here the CDR3 reads CASSQGTSSYEQYF. The DNA for the CDR3 is TGTGCCAGCAGCCAAGGGACTAGTAGTTACGAGCAGTACTTC.

This clonotype came up a few times. J is TRBJ2-2 and V is TRBV6-7, with D perhaps given as TRBD1 or TRBD2 (5 bases each). TRBV6-7 is an ORF, and what it does is uncertain. The V end was cut by 4 bases, the J end by 1 base, with 16 bases between. This CDR3 is built from 17 residues. The CDR3 reads CASSSPKGDLNTGELFF. Written as DNA, the CDR3 is TGTGCCAGCAGTTCCCCGAAAGGGGACCTGAACACCGGGGAGCTGTTTTTT.

The sample holds many counts of this clonotype. The rearrangement joins TRBV3-1 to TRBJ2-7, with 8 positions matching TRBD1. V lost 0 bases and J lost 11; bases outside the gene matches: 6. The germline V gene encodes CDR1 LGHDT and CDR2 YNNKEL (reference sequence). The CDR3 is 13 amino acids. CDR3 nucleotide sequence: TGTGCCAGCAGCCAAGAGGGCAGGGGGCAGGAGTACTTC. This encodes CASSQEGRGQEYF.

Turning to this clonotype: The likely explanation is a read error, given a far larger clone one base away. The rearrangement joins TRBV7-3 to TRBJ2-1, with 10 bases identical to TRBD2. This CDR3 is built from 15 residues. Germline V gene sequence: CDR1 SGHTA, CDR2 FQGTGA. CDR3 sequence reads: CANSPGLAGDNEQFF. For the CDR3, the DNA is TGTGCCAACAGCCCGGGGCTAGCGGGGGACAATGAGCAGTTCTTC.

The sample holds many counts of this clonotype. The genes are TRBV20-1 and TRBJ1-2; D unresolved. Germline loops: CDR1 DFQATT, CDR2 SNEGSKA (reference sequence). With 3 bases removed from V and 3 bases from J, the gap between germline ends came to 8 bases. The CDR3 covers 12 residues. As DNA, the CDR3 is TGCAGTGCTAGCGGCGGGTACTATGGCTACACCTTC. Its translation is CSASGGYYGYTF.

The table lists this clonotype with a few counts. The chain recombines TRBV7-2 with TRBJ2-5; no firm D call. V lost 2 bases to trimming and J lost 5 bases, with 12 bases between them. The CDR3 has 14 amino acids. Germline CDR1 reads SGHTA; CDR2 reads FQGNSA. CDR3 amino acids: CASSLSLLDETQYF. In DNA form, the CDR3 reads TGTGCCAGCAGCTTATCTCTCCTTGACGAGACCCAGTACTTC.

This clonotype appeared a few times. This could be a read error, since a much larger clone is one nucleotide away. The chain recombines TRBV15 with TRBJ2-3, with D hard to call. This CDR3 contains 12 residues. Germline V gene sequence: CDR1 LNHNV, CDR2 YYDKDF (reference sequence). The CDR3 here is CAASRDRNTQYF. The CDR3 DNA is TGTGCCGCCAGCAGAGATCGTAATACGCAGTATTTT.

This clonotype has at least ten counts. This chain connects TRBV7-2 to TRBJ2-1; perhaps TRBD2 as D (5 bases). The germline V gene has CDR1 SGHTA and CDR2 FQGNSA. CDR3 length: 15 residues. Deletions cut 1 base from V and 2 bases from J, with 9 bases between. The CDR3 region is CASSLVYSAYNEQFF. DNA of the CDR3: TGTGCCAGCAGCTTAGTTTATAGCGCCTACAATGAGCAGTTCTTC.

This clonotype has at least ten counts. This sequence joins TRBV7-9 and TRBJ2-3; TRBD2 aligns across 8 bases. V trimming: 3 bases; J trimming: 6 bases; junction bases outside the gene matches: 11. Germline V lookup: CDR1 SEHNR, CDR2 FQNEAQ (reference sequence). The CDR3 runs to 16 residues. The CDR3 here is CASSLGPGLGGDTQYF. In DNA, the CDR3 is TGTGCCAGCAGCTTGGGCCCGGGACTAGGAGGGGATACGCAGTATTTT.

A word on this clonotype: A much larger clonotype is one base distant, so this may be a read error. The J gene is TRBJ1-5, the V gene TRBV23-1; no clear D. TRBV23-1 counts as an open reading frame of uncertain function. The CDR3 sequence is 9 residues long. CDR3 loop: CSSSRSEHF. The CDR3 coding sequence is TGCTCCAGCAGTCGGTCTGAGCATTTT.

The table lists this clonotype with many counts. J is TRBJ2-7 and V is TRBV18; D may be TRBD2 (5 bases). Germline V CDR1 and CDR2: KGHSH, LQKENI. The CDR3 runs 13 residues. V lost 0 bases to trimming and J lost 4 bases, with 7 bases between them. CDR3 residues: CASSPPAGYEQYF. Here the CDR3 DNA reads TGTGCCAGCTCACCACCGGCGGGTTACGAGCAGTACTTC.